The present TCR beta chain was sequenced within a study of identical twins. This CDR3 spans 14 amino acids. The J segment lost 3 bases and the V segment lost 4 bases, leaving 5 bases of the junction unmatched. Germline CDR1 MNHNS, CDR2 SASEGT. As to this clonotype: As yet, its antigen is unknown.

Study conclusions and caveats: Invariant populations such as MAIT and iNKT cells could partly muddle zero-insertion analyses. Beta clonotypes that were abundant in cord blood contained fewer insertions, a pattern absent from memory repertoires.

TCRdb reanalysed the 5' RACE reads using MiXCR and keeps one entry per CDR3 protein. The data hold around 1.7 million distinct CDR3 sequences, with less than 35% observed a single time. Sequencing was done on a sample of cord blood. This sequence originates from a newborn girl in good health. The rearrangement links TRBV6-1 to TRBJ1-1, with 7 bases matching TRBD1. The CDR3 sequence: CASSADRADTEAFF. CDR3 sequence (DNA): TGTGCCAGCAGTGCCGACAGGGCGGACACTGAAGCTTTCTTT.